The next 13 T cell receptor beta chains were all read from a single sample in a study of Graves' ophthalmopathy and Graves' hyperthyroidism. RNA transcripts were the source from which TCR beta CDR3 regions were amplified. The authors performed first-round RT-PCR with HTBI primers and then a second-round multiplex PCR. TCRdb re-called the multiplex PCR reads with MiXCR, one entry per CDR3 protein. The table shows 400,000 to 450,000 distinct CDR3 sequences, with 21% occurring only once. The sample was peripheral blood. All receptors derive from a woman between 18 and 29 years old with stable Graves' hyperthyroidism.

This clonotype was recorded many times. The chain joins TRBV28 to TRBJ2-5, with TRBD1 matching 8 bases. The J segment lost 4 bases and the V segment lost 4 bases, leaving 5 bases of the junction unmatched. Germline assignment: CDR1 MDHEN and CDR2 SYDVKM. The CDR3 length is 14 residues. The CDR3: CASSYITGGETQYF. CDR3 coding DNA: TGTGCCAGCAGTTACATAACAGGGGGAGAGACCCAGTACTTC.

As concerns this clonotype: It may be a read error: a sequence one base away is much more abundant. The chain recombines TRBV6-1 with TRBJ1-1; D perhaps matches TRBD1 (5 bases). This CDR3 has 15 residues. Germline assignment: CDR1 MNHNS and CDR2 SASEGT. The CDR3 coding sequence is TGTGCCAGCAGTGAAGAGGGGCAGGCGAACACTGAAGCTCTCTTT. Translated, it gives CASSEEGQANTEALF.

The genes are TRBV11-1 and TRBJ1-3, with a weak D call TRBD1 (6 bases). Trimming cost V 2 bases and J 4 bases, with 18 bases left between them. This CDR3 has 17 residues. CDR1 SGHAT and CDR2 FQDESV come from the germline V gene (reference sequence). The CDR3 nucleotides are TGTGCCAGCAGCTTACCGGCTCAGGGGCTGACGGGAAACACCATATATTTT. Protein sequence: CASSLPAQGLTGNTIYF.

This clonotype showed up many times. The chain couples TRBV7-2 to TRBJ2-7, with D unresolved. V lost 1 base and J 7 bases, leaving 5 bases between the germline ends. Germline V CDR1 and CDR2: SGHTA, FQGNSA. CDR3 length equals 11 residues. CDR3 nucleotides: TGTGCCAGCAGCTTAGAAGTAGAGCAGTACTTC. Translated: CASSLEVEQYF.

The chain is built from TRBV7-8 and TRBJ1-2; D uncertain. V was cut by 1 base and J by 5 bases, with 14 bases left in between. The V gene's germline CDR1 is SGHVS and CDR2 FQNEAQ. The CDR3 consists of 15 residues. The CDR3 DNA follows: TGTGCCAGCAGCTTAGGCTCACAGTTAGATTATGGCTACACCTTC. Protein product: CASSLGSQLDYGYTF.

This clonotype has at least ten counts. The V call is TRBV12-3 or TRBV12-4, the J call TRBJ2-6, with 7 bases fitting TRBD1. Trimming removed 4 bases from V and 0 bases from J; junction bases left unmatched: 6. The CDR3 totals 17 residues. CDR3 in amino acids: CASSSHRGNSGANVLTF. CDR3 DNA: TGTGCCAGCAGTTCCCACAGGGGTAACTCTGGGGCCAACGTCCTGACTTTC.

This clonotype was counted many times. This chain uses TRBV7-2 with TRBJ2-7, with D possibly being TRBD2 (5 bases). The CDR3 sequence is 15 residues long. Germline V gene lookup returns CDR1 SGHTA and CDR2 FQGNSA. The V and J ends lost 4 bases and 6 bases respectively, with 19 bases between them. This CDR3 reads CASSSAWANRGEQYF. In DNA form, the CDR3 reads TGTGCCAGCAGCTCCGCATGGGCTAACCGGGGCGAGCAGTACTTC. Full variable domain (remainder filled in from reference TRBV7-2 and TRBJ2-7): GAGVSQSPSNKVTEKGKDVELRCDPISGHTALYWYRQSLGQGLEFLIYFQGNSAPDKSGLPSDRFSAERTGGSVSTLTIQRTQQEDSAVYLCASSSAWANRGEQYFGPGTRLTVT.

The chain carries TRBV3-1 and TRBJ2-7, with 11 bases that match TRBD1. V shed 1 base, J shed 3 bases, and the junction held 2 bases outside the gene matches. Germline lookup yields CDR1 LGHDT and CDR2 YNNKEL (reference sequence). The CDR3 extends over 15 amino acids. The chain's CDR3 is CASSQVGTGGYEQYF. The CDR3 bases are TGTGCCAGCAGCCAAGTAGGGACAGGGGGCTACGAGCAGTACTTC.

This clonotype was detected ten times or more. The chain recombines TRBV4-1 with TRBJ1-5; D is perhaps TRBD1 (6 bases). The CDR3 contains 15 residues. Per germline, CDR1 MGHRA and CDR2 YSYEKL. V lost 0 bases to trimming and J lost 6 bases, with 12 bases between them. The CDR3 nucleotides are TGCGCCAGCAGCCAAGATACGACAGGTCTTCAGCCCCAGCATTTT. This translates into CASSQDTTGLQPQHF.

With regard to this clonotype: The junction differs from germline at one of its ends, possibly a read error. The chain recombines TRBV5-1 with TRBJ1-1; D is uncertain. The CDR3 totals 14 residues. Per germline, CDR1 SGHRS and CDR2 YFSETQ. This chain's CDR3 is CAISSESTNTEAFF. DNA of the CDR3: TGCGCCATCAGCTCGGAAAGTACGAACACTGAAGCTTTCTTT. The variable domain in full, completed from reference TRBV5-1 and TRBJ1-1, reads KAGVTQTPRYLIKTRGQQVTLSCSPISGHRSVSWYQQTPGQGLQFLFEYFSETQRNKGNFPGRFSGRQFSNSRSEMNVSTLELGDSALYLCAISSESTNTEAFFGQGTRLTVV.

This clonotype was found many times. V is TRBV5-1 and J is TRBJ1-1; D not resolved. There are 12 residues in the CDR3. The germline V gene encodes CDR1 SGHRS and CDR2 YFSETQ. Trimming cost V 4 bases and J 3 bases, with 7 bases left between them. CDR3 bases: TGCGCCAGCAGCCCCGATCACACTGAAGCTTTCTTT. It encodes CASSPDHTEAFF.

This clonotype was recorded at least ten times. The chain carries TRBV5-1 and TRBJ1-2; 7 nucleotides match TRBD1. After removal of 7 bases from V and 0 bases from J, the junction contained 9 bases not matched to a gene. Germline V gives CDR1 SGHRS, CDR2 YFSETQ. CDR3 size: 15 residues. Here the CDR3 DNA reads TGCGCCAGCGCAACACGACAGGGACCTAACTATGGCTACACCTTC. Its protein is CASATRQGPNYGYTF.

This clonotype has at least ten counts. This chain uses TRBV19 with TRBJ2-2; 7 nucleotides match TRBD2. The CDR3 length is 13 residues. Trimming cost V 4 bases and J 4 bases; bases outside gene matches: 0. Germline V CDR1 and CDR2: LNHDA, SQIVND (reference sequence). The CDR3 loop reads CASSRLATGELFF. The CDR3 DNA follows: TGTGCCAGTAGTAGACTAGCCACCGGGGAGCTGTTTTTT.